This T cell receptor beta chain was found in a study of blood T cell repertoires in COVID-19. As handled by the study authors: The authors estimated nucleated cell counts from reference gene primer amplification. Generated by immunoSEQ multiplex PCR, the TCRdb table keeps only in-frame clones and is missing some. The V and J calls and clone size were taken over from that table, and D and trimming were inferred from the DNA. The sample shows 250,000 to 350,000 clones, over 75% of them seen only once. CDR1 and CDR2 from the germline V gene are LNHDA and SQIVND (reference sequence). The CDR3 length is 16 residues. V dropped 5 bases and J dropped 6; count of bases not matched to a gene: 11.

The origin of this receptor is a man in his late teens or twenties with active or convalescent COVID-19. The chain is built from TRBV19 and TRBJ2-1, with 9 bases fitting TRBD2. Sequencing used peripheral blood. The CDR3 sequence: CASSVLAGLLTNEQFF. CDR3 sequence (DNA): TGTGCCAGTAGTGTACTAGCGGGCCTCTTAACCAATGAGCAGTTCTTC.